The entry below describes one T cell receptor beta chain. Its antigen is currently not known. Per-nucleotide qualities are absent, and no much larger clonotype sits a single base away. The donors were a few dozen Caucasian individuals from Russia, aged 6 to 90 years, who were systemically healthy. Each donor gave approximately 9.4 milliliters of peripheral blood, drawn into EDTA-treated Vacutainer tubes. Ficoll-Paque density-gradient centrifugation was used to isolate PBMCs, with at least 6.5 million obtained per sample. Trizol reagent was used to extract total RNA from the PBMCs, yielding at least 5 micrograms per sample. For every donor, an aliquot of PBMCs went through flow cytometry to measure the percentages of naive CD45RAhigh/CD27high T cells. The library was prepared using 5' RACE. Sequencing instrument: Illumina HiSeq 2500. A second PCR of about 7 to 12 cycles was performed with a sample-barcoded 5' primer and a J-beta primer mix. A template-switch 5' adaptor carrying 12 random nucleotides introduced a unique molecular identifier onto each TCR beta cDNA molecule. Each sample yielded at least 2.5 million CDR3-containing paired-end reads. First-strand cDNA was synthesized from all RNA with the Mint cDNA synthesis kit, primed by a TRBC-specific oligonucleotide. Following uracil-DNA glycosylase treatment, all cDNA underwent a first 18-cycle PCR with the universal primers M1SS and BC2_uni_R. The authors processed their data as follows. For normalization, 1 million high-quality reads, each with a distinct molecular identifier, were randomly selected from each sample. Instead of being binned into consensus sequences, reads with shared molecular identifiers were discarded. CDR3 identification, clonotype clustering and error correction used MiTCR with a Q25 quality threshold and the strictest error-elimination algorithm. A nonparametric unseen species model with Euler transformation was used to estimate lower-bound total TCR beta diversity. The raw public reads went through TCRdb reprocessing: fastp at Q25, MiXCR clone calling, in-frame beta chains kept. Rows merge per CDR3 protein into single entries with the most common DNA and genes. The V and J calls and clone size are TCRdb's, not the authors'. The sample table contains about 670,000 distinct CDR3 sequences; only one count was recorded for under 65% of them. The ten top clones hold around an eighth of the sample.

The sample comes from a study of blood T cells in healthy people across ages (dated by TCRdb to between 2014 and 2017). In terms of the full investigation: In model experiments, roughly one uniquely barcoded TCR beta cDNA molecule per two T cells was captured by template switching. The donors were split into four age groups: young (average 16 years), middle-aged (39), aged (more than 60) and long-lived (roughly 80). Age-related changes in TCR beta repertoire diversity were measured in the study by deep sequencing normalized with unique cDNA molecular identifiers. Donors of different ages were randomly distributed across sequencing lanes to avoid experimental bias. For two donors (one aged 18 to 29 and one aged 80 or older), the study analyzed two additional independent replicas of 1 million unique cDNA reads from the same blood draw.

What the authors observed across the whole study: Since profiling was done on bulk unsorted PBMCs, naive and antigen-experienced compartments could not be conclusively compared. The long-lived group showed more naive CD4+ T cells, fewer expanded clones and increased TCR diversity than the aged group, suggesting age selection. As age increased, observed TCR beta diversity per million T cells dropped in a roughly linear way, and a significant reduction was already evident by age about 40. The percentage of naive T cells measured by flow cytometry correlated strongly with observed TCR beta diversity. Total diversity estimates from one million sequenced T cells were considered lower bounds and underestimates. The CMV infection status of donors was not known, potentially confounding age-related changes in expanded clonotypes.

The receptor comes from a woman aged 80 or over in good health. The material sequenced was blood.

The nucleotide sequence is TGCAGTGCTTCCAGGGGGGGCTCCGAGCAGTACTTC. It codes for CSASRGGSEQYF. The rearrangement combines TRBV20-1 with TRBJ2-7, with the D call perhaps TRBD1 or TRBD2, as 7 bases match in each case. The CDR3 contains 12 residues, cysteine and phenylalanine counted. Only the CDR3 part of the read is kept: 36 bases, read in frame from the first base. Reading the germline V gene (reference sequence) gives CDR1 DFQATT and CDR2 SNEGSKA. V and J are truncated by 5 bases and 6 bases respectively, leaving an intervening sequence of 14 bases.